This paragraph reports one T cell receptor beta chain. This sample was included in a study of CD8 T cells in Susac syndrome. With random hexamers, 0.5 to 1 ug RNA was reverse transcribed. Coverage of TCR beta CDR3 amplification by immunoSEQ multiplex PCR extended to 54 Vbeta and 13 Jbeta. TCRdb itself ran the immunoSEQ multiplex PCR reads through MiXCR, one entry per CDR3 protein. Of roughly 110,000 distinct CDR3 sequences listed, roughly 91% were seen once; the top ten hold more than 0.13%. Trimming removed 6 bases at V and 4 bases at J, with 12 bases between. The CDR3 sequence is 13 residues long. Germline loops: CDR1 MNHEY, CDR2 SVGEGT. Negative isolation was used for CD8+ and CD4+ T cells, and FACS enrichment was applied to TEMRA cells.

Sequencing used CD4+ T cells from PBMCs. The chain joins TRBV6-2 or TRBV6-3 to TRBJ1-1; weak D call: TRBD1 (6 bases). This sequence was found in a human donor in good health. The CDR3 coding sequence is TGTGCCAGCAGAATTCTGACAGGCACTGAAGCTTTCTTT. It encodes CASRILTGTEAFF.